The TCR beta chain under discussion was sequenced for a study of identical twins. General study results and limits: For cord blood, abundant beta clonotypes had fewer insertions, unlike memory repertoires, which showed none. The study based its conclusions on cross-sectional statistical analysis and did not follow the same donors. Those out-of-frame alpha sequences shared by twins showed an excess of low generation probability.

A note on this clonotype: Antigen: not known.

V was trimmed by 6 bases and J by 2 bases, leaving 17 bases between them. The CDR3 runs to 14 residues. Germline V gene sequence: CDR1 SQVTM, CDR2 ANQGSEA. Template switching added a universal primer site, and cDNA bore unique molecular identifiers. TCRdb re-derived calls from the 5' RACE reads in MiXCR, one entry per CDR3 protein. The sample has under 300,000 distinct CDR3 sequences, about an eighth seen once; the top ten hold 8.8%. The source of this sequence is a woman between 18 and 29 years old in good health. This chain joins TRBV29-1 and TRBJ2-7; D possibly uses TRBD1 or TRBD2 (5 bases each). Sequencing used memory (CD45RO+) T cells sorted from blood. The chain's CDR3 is CSVQGAQGTYEQYF. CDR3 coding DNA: TGCAGCGTGCAGGGAGCCCAGGGAACCTACGAGCAGTACTTC.